These 30 T cell receptor beta chains were all obtained from the same sample, sequenced in a study of Ad26.COV2.S vaccination and SARS-CoV-2 variants. Clones were read by immunoSEQ multiplex PCR, and TCRdb kept only the in-frame ones, dropping some. Among roughly 390,000 clones listed, around nine tenths were seen once. As to treatment: about 20 received Ad26.COV2.S at low or high dose, single or two shots; 5 received placebo; per-sample allocation not given. Sampling was performed 63 days after the first vaccine or placebo injection. This material consisted of peripheral blood, taken in a trial of Ad26.COV2.S vaccine versus placebo. Source of these receptors: a person aged 18-65 years who received the Ad26.COV2.S COVID-19 vaccine or a placebo.

The chain uses TRBV28 and TRBJ2-7; 10 bases fit TRBD1. Germline values: CDR1 MDHEN, CDR2 SYDVKM. With V trimmed by 2 bases and J by 1 base, 5 bases remained unmatched. This CDR3 is built from 16 residues. The CDR3 DNA reads as TGTGCCAGCAGTTTAGGGACAGGGGTTACGTCCTACGAGCAGTACTTC. The encoded protein is CASSLGTGVTSYEQYF.

The V gene is TRBV5-5, the J gene TRBJ2-6; TRBD1 agrees at 8 bases. J gave up 7 bases and V 3 bases, and 15 bases lay outside the gene matches. Germline V gives CDR1 SGHKS, CDR2 YYEKEE (reference sequence). The length of the CDR3 is 18 residues. The CDR3 region is CASSSFPGQDPRANVLTF. In nucleotides, the CDR3 is TGTGCCAGCAGCTCATTTCCGGGACAGGACCCCAGAGCCAACGTCCTGACTTTC.

This clone was recorded once. This chain uses TRBV6-1 with TRBJ1-5, with D maybe TRBD1 (5 bases). CDR1 is MNHNS and CDR2 is SASEGT in the germline V gene. V was trimmed by 2 bases and J by 7 bases, leaving 12 bases between them. This CDR3 contains 14 residues. The CDR3 protein is CASSEWGSRQPQHF. The CDR3 bases are TGTGCCAGCAGTGAATGGGGGTCCCGGCAGCCCCAGCATTTT.

This chain joins TRBV6-5 and TRBJ1-6; maybe TRBD1 (5 bases). Germline V lookup: CDR1 MNHEY, CDR2 SVGAGI. Trimming removed 7 bases at V and 10 bases at J, with 20 bases between. The CDR3 has 15 residues. The CDR3 sequence: CASNPGQAGGSPLHF. The CDR3 DNA reads as TGTGCCAGCAACCCGGGGCAGGCCGGAGGATCACCCCTCCACTTT.

The chain combines TRBV2 with TRBJ2-1; 7 positions match TRBD1. CDR3 length equals 13 residues. Per germline, CDR1 SNHLY and CDR2 FYNNEI. Germline trimming cut 3 bases from V and 7 bases from J; bases unmatched to any gene: 3. CDR3 coding DNA: TGTGCCAGCAGTGACGAGGGGGCTAATGAGCAGTTCTTC. Protein sequence: CASSDEGANEQFF.

The chain is built from TRBV10-3 and TRBJ1-1; D gene unclear. Germline loops: CDR1 ENHRY, CDR2 SYGVKD. The CDR3 is 13 residues long. V lost 4 bases, J lost 4 bases, and 10 bases lay in between. The CDR3 region is CAISVELGTEAFF. The CDR3 nucleotides are TGTGCCATCAGTGTTGAGTTGGGCACTGAAGCTTTCTTT.

This sequence joins TRBV6-6 and TRBJ1-3; D remains unclear. The CDR3 has 14 residues. V shed 2 bases and J shed 3 bases, with 8 bases lying between them. Germline V gene lookup returns CDR1 MNHNY and CDR2 SVGAGI (reference sequence). In DNA form, the CDR3 reads TGTGCCAGCAGTTACGACGGGAGTGGAAACACCATATATTTT. This gives the protein CASSYDGSGNTIYF.

The chain recombines TRBV5-1 with TRBJ2-7; D possibly uses TRBD1 or TRBD2 (5 bases each). Trimming cost V 4 bases and J 3 bases, with 17 bases left between them. Per the germline V gene, CDR1 is SGHRS and CDR2 is YFSETQ. The CDR3 covers 15 residues. For the CDR3, the DNA is TGCGCCAGCAGCCAAGGGACGGCGACCCTCTACGAGCAGTACTTC. This translates into CASSQGTATLYEQYF. The whole variable domain, remainder taken from reference TRBV5-1 and TRBJ2-7, is KAGVTQTPRYLIKTRGQQVTLSCSPISGHRSVSWYQQTPGQGLQFLFEYFSETQRNKGNFPGRFSGRQFSNSRSEMNVSTLELGDSALYLCASSQGTATLYEQYFGPGTRLTVT.

The rearrangement joins TRBV6-2 or TRBV6-3 to TRBJ2-3; 7 bases align to TRBD1. V gave up 2 bases and J gave up 0 bases; unmatched junction bases: 5. The CDR3 spans 16 residues. Looked up from germline, CDR1 is MNHEY and CDR2 is SVGEGT. The DNA for the CDR3 is TGTGCCAGCAGTTACAGCCTGACAGGGAGCACAGATACGCAGTATTTT. It translates to CASSYSLTGSTDTQYF.

V and J are TRBV4-1 and TRBJ1-3; D call uncertain. The CDR3 loop spans 15 amino acids. CDR1 MGHRA and CDR2 YSYEKL come from the germline V gene. V was shortened by 3 bases and J by 7 bases, with 16 bases between the two germline ends. The CDR3 nucleotides read TGCGCCAGCAGCCACCTCCCCGCTGGGAGGAACACCATATATTTT. Protein product: CASSHLPAGRNTIYF.

The chain couples TRBV6-5 to TRBJ1-2; maybe TRBD1 (5 bases). Trimming cost V 7 bases and J 4 bases, with 19 bases left between them. This CDR3 region has 15 residues. Germline V gives CDR1 MNHEY, CDR2 SVGAGI. The CDR3 DNA follows: TGTGCCAGCACTTTGACCTATGGGGGTACCTATGGCTACACCTTC. Amino acid sequence: CASTLTYGGTYGYTF.

The J gene is TRBJ1-1, the V gene TRBV19; D is perhaps TRBD1 (5 bases). With 6 bases removed from V and 11 bases from J, the gap between germline ends came to 13 bases. Germline V gives CDR1 LNHDA, CDR2 SQIVND (reference sequence). The CDR3 consists of 11 residues. This chain's CDR3 is CASSSTAKAFF. The CDR3 DNA reads TGTGCCAGTAGCTCGACAGCCAAGGCTTTCTTT.

CDR3 sequence reads: CASSLGAGPGPLAGYTF. Written as DNA, the CDR3 is TGTGCCAGCAGTTTAGGCGCCGGACCGGGACCCTTAGCTGGCTACACCTTC. This sequence joins TRBV6-2 or TRBV6-3 and TRBJ1-2; tentatively, D is TRBD1 (5 bases). From germline, CDR1 is MNHEY and CDR2 SVGEGT. V dropped 4 bases and J dropped 7 bases, with 25 bases sitting between them. The CDR3 covers 17 residues.

This clone was counted a single time. The chain carries TRBV7-2 and TRBJ2-1; 14 bases match TRBD2. From germline, CDR1 is SGHTA and CDR2 FQGNSA. The V and J ends lost 2 bases and 8 bases, in that order; junction bases with no gene match: 11. The CDR3 covers 18 residues. The CDR3 region has the DNA TGTGCCAGCAGCTTACGACCTCCGACTAGCGGGGGGGCCCATGAGCAGTTCTTC. The encoded protein is CASSLRPPTSGGAHEQFF.

The chain employs TRBV2 and TRBJ1-6; D call uncertain. Germline CDR1 is SNHLY and CDR2 is FYNNEI. V lost 7 bases to trimming and J lost 7 bases, with 14 bases between them. The CDR3 covers 14 residues. The CDR3 DNA sequence: TGTGCCAGCATCGACCGGCAGACAAATTCACCCCTCCACTTT. This sequence encodes CASIDRQTNSPLHF.

V gene TRBV5-8 combines with J gene TRBJ2-3; D gene unclear. Germline-derived CDR1 and CDR2 are SGHTS and YDEGEE. V was shortened by 5 bases and J by 7 bases, with 14 bases between the two germline ends. This CDR3 is 13 amino acids long. CDR3 protein: CASRRSRGNTQYF. The CDR3 nucleotides are TGTGCCAGCAGGCGATCGCGCGGAAATACGCAGTATTTT.

CDR3 bases: TGCGCCAGCAGCCCGCGGGGGATACAGACCGGGGAGCTGTTTTTT. It translates to CASSPRGIQTGELFF. The rearrangement joins TRBV4-1 to TRBJ2-2; 7 nucleotides align to TRBD2. This CDR3 region has 15 residues. Germline CDR1 reads MGHRA; CDR2 reads YSYEKL. V was pared by 4 bases and J by 5 bases, with 7 bases of the junction left unmatched.

This chain links TRBV6-4 with TRBJ1-2, with D uncertain. Germline CDR1 and CDR2: MRHNA and SNTAGT. Deletions cut 0 bases from V and 5 bases from J, with 13 bases between. This CDR3 is 15 amino acids long. CDR3 DNA sequence: TGTGCCAGCAGTGACTCAACAGAACATTTATATGGCTACACCTTC. It is translated as CASSDSTEHLYGYTF.

The chain has TRBV15 and TRBJ1-6; D call uncertain. The V end was cut by 1 base, the J end by 4 bases, with 11 bases between. The germline V gene has CDR1 LNHNV and CDR2 YYDKDF (reference sequence). This CDR3 has 16 residues. For the CDR3, the DNA is TGTGCCACCAGCAGAGCTGGGGTGGGTTATAATTCACCCCTCCACTTT. This sequence encodes CATSRAGVGYNSPLHF.

The chain links TRBV5-1 to TRBJ1-3, with D possibly matching TRBD1 (5 bases). The V end lost 0 bases, the J end lost 2 bases, and 9 bases lay between the germline ends. Germline V gene lookup returns CDR1 SGHRS and CDR2 YFSETQ. The CDR3 loop spans 15 amino acids. The CDR3 protein is CASSLGVGPGNTIYF. CDR3 bases: TGCGCCAGCAGCTTGGGAGTGGGACCTGGAAACACCATATATTTT.

This chain uses TRBV7-9 with TRBJ1-6; perhaps TRBD1 as D (5 bases). Per germline, CDR1 SEHNR and CDR2 FQNEAQ (reference sequence). V was clipped by 6 bases and J by 7 bases, with 13 bases between them. There are 14 residues in the CDR3. CDR3: CASRNRDLNSPLHF. The CDR3 DNA is TGTGCCAGCAGAAACCGGGACCTAAATTCACCCCTCCACTTT.

This clone was counted a few times. CDR3 in amino acids: CASSYLSGGVETQYF. CDR3 DNA: TGTGCCAGCAGTTACCTTAGCGGGGGGGTTGAGACCCAGTACTTC. J is TRBJ2-5 and V is TRBV6-6; TRBD2 matches at 11 bases. CDR1 and CDR2 from the germline V gene are MNHNY and SVGAGI (reference sequence). The CDR3 length is 15 residues. The ends lost 2 bases at V and 5 bases at J; junction bases unmatched: 4.

This clone appeared a single time. This chain uses TRBV6-6 with TRBJ2-5; D is unclear. This CDR3 contains 15 residues. Germline lookup yields CDR1 MNHNY and CDR2 SVGAGI (reference sequence). The V end was cut by 2 bases, the J end by 1 base, with 11 bases between. CDR3 nucleotide sequence: TGTGCCAGCAGTTACCCCTCTTCAGGCCAAGAGACCCAGTACTTC. Translation: CASSYPSSGQETQYF.

The chain recombines TRBV7-9 with TRBJ2-1; D remains unclear. CDR1 SEHNR and CDR2 FQNEAQ come from the germline V gene (reference sequence). V was shortened by 5 bases and J by 5 bases, with 13 bases between the two germline ends. The CDR3 is 14 amino acids. CDR3 DNA sequence: TGTGCCAGCAGCCCCTACGGCAGAGACAATGAGCAGTTCTTC. Protein: CASSPYGRDNEQFF. The full variable domain, its missing parts supplied by reference TRBV7-9 and TRBJ2-1, is DTGVSQNPRHKITKRGQNVTFRCDPISEHNRLYWYRQTLGQGPEFLTYFQNEAQLEKSRLLSDRFSAERPKGSFSTLEIQRTEQGDSAMYLCASSPYGRDNEQFFGPGTRLTVL.

With respect to this clone: At one end, the junction sequence differs from germline, possibly due to a read error. The chain couples TRBV6-5 to TRBJ2-5, with no clear D. Germline V lookup: CDR1 MNHEY, CDR2 SVGAGI. CDR3 length: 14 amino acids. The CDR3 sequence: CASSNSNNQEPQYF. DNA for the CDR3: TGTGCCAGCAGTAATTCGAATAACCAAGAGCCCCAGTACTTC.

The V and J genes are TRBV6-6 and TRBJ1-1; 7 nucleotides align to TRBD1. The CDR3 runs to 15 residues. The ends lost 7 bases at V and 1 base at J; junction bases unmatched: 9. Germline CDR1 is MNHNY and CDR2 is SVGAGI (reference sequence). CDR3 sequence reads: CASKHPGQQNTEAFF. The CDR3 DNA reads as TGTGCCAGCAAACACCCGGGACAGCAGAACACTGAAGCTTTCTTT.

The chain combines TRBV4-1 with TRBJ1-5; D is perhaps TRBD1 (5 bases). V was clipped by 5 bases and J by 0 bases, with 14 bases between them. The CDR3 runs 16 residues. The germline V gene has CDR1 MGHRA and CDR2 YSYEKL. CDR3: CASSSPQENSNQPQHF. CDR3 bases: TGCGCCAGCAGCTCACCACAGGAAAATAGCAATCAGCCCCAGCATTTT.

The CDR3 DNA reads as TGTGCCAGCAGTGGGTCAGGGCCGTACTCCTACGAGCAGTACTTC. Protein: CASSGSGPYSYEQYF. The gene calls are TRBV2 and TRBJ2-7; TRBD1 might be the D (5 bases). Looked up from germline, CDR1 is SNHLY and CDR2 is FYNNEI. This CDR3 comprises 15 residues. The V end was cut by 4 bases, the J end by 0 bases, with 13 bases between.

The chain is built from TRBV4-1 and TRBJ1-3, with a tentative D call TRBD1 (5 bases). Germline CDR1 and CDR2: MGHRA and YSYEKL. The V end was cut by 4 bases, the J end by 4 bases, with 17 bases between. The CDR3 loop spans 16 amino acids. The CDR3 sequence: CASSRRVGAEGNTIYF. CDR3 DNA: TGCGCCAGCAGCCGAAGGGTAGGGGCCGAAGGAAACACCATATATTTT.

The gene calls are TRBV11-2 and TRBJ2-1; TRBD2 aligns across 8 bases. The CDR3 runs 15 residues. The V and J ends lost 3 bases and 3 bases, in that order; junction bases with no gene match: 4. The germline CDR1 and CDR2 sequences are SGHAT and FQNNGV. The CDR3 DNA reads as TGTGCCAGCAGCTTTCGGGGGGGAGTCTACAATGAGCAGTTCTTC. Its protein product is CASSFRGGVYNEQFF.